This passage covers 12 T cell receptor beta chains from one sample sequenced in a study of OX40 agonist ivuxolimab in advanced cancers. Clones were read by immunoSEQ multiplex PCR, and TCRdb kept only the in-frame ones, dropping some. The repertoire includes 15,000 to 16,000 clones, roughly three quarters of them detected once, and more than 35% sits in the top ten. Sample: CD4+ or CD8+ T cells sorted from blood, taken in a trial of the OX40 agonist ivuxolimab. All receptors come from an adult with an advanced solid tumor such as melanoma, head and neck, liver or kidney cancer.

The chain uses TRBV5-1 and TRBJ1-4; D perhaps matches TRBD1 (6 bases). The ends were cut back, 0 bases at V and 2 bases at J, with 11 bases in the middle. In germline, CDR1 is SGHRS, CDR2 YFSETQ. The CDR3 covers 16 residues. In DNA form, the CDR3 reads TGCGCCAGCAGCTTGGATGTAGGGGGTACTAATGAAAAACTGTTTTTT. Translation: CASSLDVGGTNEKLFF.

The chain carries TRBV9 and TRBJ2-7; TRBD2 is a possible D gene (6 bases). Germline CDR1 and CDR2: SGDLS and YYNGEE. This CDR3 has 17 residues. Trimming removed 0 bases from V and 0 bases from J, with 16 bases in between. Here the CDR3 DNA reads TGTGCCAGCAGCGTAGGGTTAGCGGAAGAGAGCTCCTACGAGCAGTACTTC. Translating gives CASSVGLAEESSYEQYF.

The V gene is TRBV5-8, the J gene TRBJ2-5; tentatively, D is TRBD1 or TRBD2 (5 bases each). The CDR3 runs 16 residues. V was trimmed by 3 bases and J by 1 base, leaving 16 bases between them. In germline, CDR1 is SGHTS, CDR2 YDEGEE. The CDR3 DNA reads as TGTGCCAGCAGCTCGCTTCGCAGGGAGATCCAAGAGACCCAGTACTTC. Protein: CASSSLRREIQETQYF.

This clone was counted a few times. This chain joins TRBV6-5 and TRBJ1-2; no reliable D call. Trimming removed 1 base at V and 0 bases at J, with 12 bases between. Germline V gene sequence: CDR1 MNHEY, CDR2 SVGAGI. The CDR3 is 16 amino acids. The CDR3: CASSYFTDGPNYGYTF. The CDR3 DNA sequence: TGTGCCAGCAGTTACTTCACGGACGGCCCTAACTATGGCTACACCTTC.

This rearrangement joins TRBV14 to TRBJ1-1; D is undetermined. Looked up from germline, CDR1 is SGHDN and CDR2 is FVKESK. The CDR3 runs 13 residues. The V end was cut by 4 bases, the J end by 5 bases, with 11 bases between. The CDR3 coding sequence is TGTGCCAGCAGCCTTCACAAGAGAACTGAAGCTTTCTTT. Its translation: CASSLHKRTEAFF.

This chain links TRBV27 with TRBJ2-7; 8 nucleotides align to TRBD1. Germline V gene sequence: CDR1 MNHEY, CDR2 SMNVEV (reference sequence). This CDR3 is built from 14 residues. After removal of 6 bases from V and 0 bases from J, the junction contained 4 bases not matched to a gene. The CDR3 bases are TGTGCCAGCAGGACGGACAGGGACTCCTACGAGCAGTACTTC. Protein product: CASRTDRDSYEQYF.

The rearrangement links TRBV14 to TRBJ2-7; 7 nucleotides agree with TRBD2. This CDR3 contains 16 residues. The junction had 6 bases not matched to a gene; V was cut back by 0 bases and J by 1 base. Germline lookup yields CDR1 SGHDN and CDR2 FVKESK. Written as DNA, the CDR3 is TGTGCCAGCAGCCAAGAAGCGGGGTTTGGGTCCTACGAGCAGTACTTC. This sequence encodes CASSQEAGFGSYEQYF.

The chain has TRBV7-3 and TRBJ1-2, with 8 positions matching TRBD1. Germline CDR1 and CDR2: SGHTA and FQGTGA. This CDR3 is built from 13 residues. The V and J ends lost 5 bases and 8 bases, in that order; junction bases with no gene match: 7. In DNA form, the CDR3 reads TGTGCCAGCAGCCCAACCGGGACAGGCGGCTACACCTTC. Translating it yields CASSPTGTGGYTF.

The chain recombines TRBV5-1 with TRBJ2-2; D call uncertain. Germline V lookup: CDR1 SGHRS, CDR2 YFSETQ. Between the trimmed V and J ends, which lost 6 bases and 1 base, there was a span of 7 bases. The CDR3 has 13 residues. The CDR3 sequence: CASTPENTGELFF. The CDR3 nucleotides are TGCGCCAGCACTCCGGAGAACACCGGGGAGCTGTTTTTT.

This chain uses TRBV4-1 with TRBJ2-3; 9 bases line up with TRBD1. CDR1 and CDR2 from the germline V gene are MGHRA and YSYEKL. The CDR3 runs 16 residues. J lost 2 bases, V lost 1 base, and 4 bases had no gene match. This CDR3 reads CASSQVGDRDTDTQYF. In nucleotides, the CDR3 is TGCGCCAGCAGCCAAGTTGGGGACAGGGACACAGATACGCAGTATTTT.

This clone was seen just once. This chain joins TRBV7-8 and TRBJ2-7; 8 bases are a match to TRBD2. The length of the CDR3 is 16 residues. The V and J ends lost 5 bases and 3 bases, in that order; junction bases with no gene match: 12. Germline-derived CDR1 and CDR2 are SGHVS and FQNEAQ. The CDR3 reads CASSHTGGAVYYEQYF. In nucleotides, the CDR3 is TGTGCCAGCAGCCATACGGGGGGGGCGGTATACTACGAGCAGTACTTC.

This sequence joins TRBV9 and TRBJ1-2; 12 bases agree with TRBD1. Germline V CDR1 and CDR2: SGDLS, YYNGEE. J lost 7 bases, V lost 3 bases, and 4 bases had no gene match. The CDR3 covers 14 residues. Here the CDR3 reads CASSAGGQGAGYTF. Written as DNA, the CDR3 is TGTGCCAGCAGCGCGGGGGGACAGGGGGCTGGCTACACCTTC.